Presented here are 7 T cell receptor beta chains from one specimen sequenced in a study of T cell changes during pregnancy in multiple sclerosis (dated by TCRdb to between 2017 and 2020). The protocol used for the library was the immunoSEQ multiplex PCR assay. TCRdb stores this immuneACCESS table with in-frame sequences only. Part of the clones is absent; in the studies checked, under half of the shortfall reflects unresolved V genes, and no reason is known for the rest. This sample gives about 64,000 clones in total; roughly 88% of them show up just once. The ten biggest clones cover approximately 2.3% of the sample. The specimen comprised peripheral blood, sampled in the second trimester of pregnancy. These receptors were taken from a female donor in good health, enrolled as a control in a pregnancy study.

The V gene is TRBV28, the J gene TRBJ2-3, with 7 bases identical to TRBD1. The trim removed 4 bases at V and 2 bases at J, leaving 6 bases unmatched. The CDR3 extends over 15 amino acids. Per the germline V gene, CDR1 is MDHEN and CDR2 is SYDVKM. The chain's CDR3 is CASSSTGRYTDTQYF. CDR3 DNA sequence: TGTGCCAGCAGTTCGACAGGGCGCTACACAGATACGCAGTATTTT.

This chain links TRBV4-1 with TRBJ2-7, with 7 bases lining up with TRBD1. The V and J ends lost 0 bases and 7 bases, in that order; junction bases with no gene match: 9. This CDR3 region has 15 residues. Germline CDR1 is MGHRA and CDR2 is YSYEKL. CDR3 region: CASSQEGTALGEQYF. The CDR3 nucleotides read TGCGCCAGCAGCCAAGAGGGGACAGCCTTGGGGGAGCAGTACTTC.

J is TRBJ1-2 and V is TRBV4-1, with D tentatively TRBD1 (5 bases). The CDR3 runs to 17 residues. The germline V and J ends were trimmed by 1 base and 6 bases, with 21 bases remaining between them. Germline loops: CDR1 MGHRA, CDR2 YSYEKL. The CDR3 DNA follows: TGCGCCAGCAGCCAAGGACTTTCCCCAGGGTTGGGGCATGGCTACACCTTC. Its protein product is CASSQGLSPGLGHGYTF.

There are a few counts of this clone. The chain has TRBV27 and TRBJ2-7; D unclear. V gave up 4 bases and J gave up 4 bases, with 5 bases separating them. The germline CDR1 and CDR2 sequences are MNHEY and SMNVEV (reference sequence). The CDR3 totals 11 residues. The CDR3 DNA reads TGTGCCAGCAGTTCCACTTACGAGCAGTACTTC. Its protein product is CASSSTYEQYF.

A few counts support this clone. The chain has TRBV6-5 and TRBJ1-1, with 7 positions matching TRBD1. The germline CDR1 and CDR2 sequences are MNHEY and SVGAGI. This CDR3 region has 14 residues. The ends lost 2 bases at V and 8 bases at J; junction bases unmatched: 8. In DNA form, the CDR3 reads TGTGCCAGCAGTTACGATACAGGGGTCAGAGAAGCTTTCTTT. Its protein product is CASSYDTGVREAFF.

V and J are TRBV27 and TRBJ2-5; 7 nucleotides line up with TRBD1. V was pared by 4 bases and J by 3 bases, with 11 bases of the junction left unmatched. The CDR3 sequence is 16 residues long. Germline CDR1 is MNHEY and CDR2 is SMNVEV (reference sequence). The CDR3 loop reads CASSSYNRGLEETQYF. In DNA form, the CDR3 reads TGTGCCAGCAGTTCTTATAACAGGGGCCTGGAAGAGACCCAGTACTTC.

The chain has TRBV7-6 and TRBJ2-3; maybe TRBD2 (5 bases). The CDR3 is 16 residues long. Trimming took off 1 base at V and 0 bases at J, with 11 bases between the two ends. Germline V gene data show CDR1 as SGHVS and CDR2 as FNYEAQ. CDR3: CASSLVAAASTDTQYF. Here the CDR3 DNA reads TGTGCCAGCAGCTTAGTAGCAGCGGCTAGCACAGATACGCAGTATTTT.